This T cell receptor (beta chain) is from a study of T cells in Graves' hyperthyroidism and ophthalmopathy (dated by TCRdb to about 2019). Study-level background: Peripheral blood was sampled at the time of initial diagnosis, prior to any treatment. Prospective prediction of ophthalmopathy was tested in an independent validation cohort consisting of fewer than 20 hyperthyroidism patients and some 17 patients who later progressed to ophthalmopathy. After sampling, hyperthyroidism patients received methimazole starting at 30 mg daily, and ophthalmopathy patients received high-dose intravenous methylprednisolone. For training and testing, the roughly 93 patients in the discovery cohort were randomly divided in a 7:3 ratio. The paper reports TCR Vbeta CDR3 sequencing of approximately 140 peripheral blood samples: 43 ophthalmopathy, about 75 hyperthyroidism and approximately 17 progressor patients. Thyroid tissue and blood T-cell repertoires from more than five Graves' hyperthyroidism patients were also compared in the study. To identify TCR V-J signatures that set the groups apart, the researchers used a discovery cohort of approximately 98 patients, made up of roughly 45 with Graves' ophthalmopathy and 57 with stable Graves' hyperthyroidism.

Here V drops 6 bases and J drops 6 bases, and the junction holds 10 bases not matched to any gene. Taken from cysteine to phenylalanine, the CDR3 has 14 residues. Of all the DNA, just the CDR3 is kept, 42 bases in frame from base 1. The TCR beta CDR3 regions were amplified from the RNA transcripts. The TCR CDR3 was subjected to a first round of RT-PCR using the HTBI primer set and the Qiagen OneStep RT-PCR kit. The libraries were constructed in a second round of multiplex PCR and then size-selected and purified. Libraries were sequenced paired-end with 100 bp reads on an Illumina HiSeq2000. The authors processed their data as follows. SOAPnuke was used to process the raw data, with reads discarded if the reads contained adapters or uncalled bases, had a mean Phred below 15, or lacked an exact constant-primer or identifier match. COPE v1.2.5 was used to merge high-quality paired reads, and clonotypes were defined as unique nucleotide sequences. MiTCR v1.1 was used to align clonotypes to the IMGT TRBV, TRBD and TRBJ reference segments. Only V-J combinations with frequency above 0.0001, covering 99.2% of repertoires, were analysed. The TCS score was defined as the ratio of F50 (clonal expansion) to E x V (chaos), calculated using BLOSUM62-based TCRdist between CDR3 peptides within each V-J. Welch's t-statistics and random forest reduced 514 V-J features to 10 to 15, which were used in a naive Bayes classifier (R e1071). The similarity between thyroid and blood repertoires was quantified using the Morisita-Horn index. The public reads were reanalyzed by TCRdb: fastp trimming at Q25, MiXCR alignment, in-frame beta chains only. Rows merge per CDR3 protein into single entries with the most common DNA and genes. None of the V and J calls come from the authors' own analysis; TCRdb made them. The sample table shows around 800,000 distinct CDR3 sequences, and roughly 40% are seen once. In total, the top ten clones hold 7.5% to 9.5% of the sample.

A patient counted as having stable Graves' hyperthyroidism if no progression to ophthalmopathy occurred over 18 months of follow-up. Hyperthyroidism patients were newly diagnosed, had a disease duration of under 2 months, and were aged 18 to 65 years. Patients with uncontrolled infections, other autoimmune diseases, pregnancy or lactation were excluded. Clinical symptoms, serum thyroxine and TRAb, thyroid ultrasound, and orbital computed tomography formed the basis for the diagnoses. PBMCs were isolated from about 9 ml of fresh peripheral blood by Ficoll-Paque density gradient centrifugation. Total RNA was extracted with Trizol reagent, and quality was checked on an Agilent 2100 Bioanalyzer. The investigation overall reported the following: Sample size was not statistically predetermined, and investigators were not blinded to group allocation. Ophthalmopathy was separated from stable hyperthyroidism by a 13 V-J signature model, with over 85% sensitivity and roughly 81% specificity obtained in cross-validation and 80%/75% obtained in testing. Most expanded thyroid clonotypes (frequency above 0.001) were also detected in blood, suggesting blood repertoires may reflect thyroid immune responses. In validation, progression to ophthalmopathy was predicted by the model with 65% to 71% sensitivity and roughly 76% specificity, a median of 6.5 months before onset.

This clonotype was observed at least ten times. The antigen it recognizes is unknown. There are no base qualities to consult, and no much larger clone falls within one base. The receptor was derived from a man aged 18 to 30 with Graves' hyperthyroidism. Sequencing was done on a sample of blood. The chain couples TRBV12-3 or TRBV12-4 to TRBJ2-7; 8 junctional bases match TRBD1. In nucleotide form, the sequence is TGTGCCAGCAGGCAGACAGGGGATCGGATCGAGCAGTACTTC. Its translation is CASRQTGDRIEQYF.